What follows is one T cell receptor (beta chain) and its context. A read error may account for a junction end that differs from germline. The CDR3 sequence is 15 residues long. Germline CDR1 reads SSHAT; CDR2 reads FNYEAQ (reference sequence). The data derive from a study of blood T cell repertoires in COVID-19. Turning to the study itself: Acute and convalescent COVID-19 samples came from the United States, Italy and Spain.

In the authors' workflow: Estimated nucleated cell counts came from reference gene primer amplification. Sequenced by immunoSEQ multiplex PCR; TCRdb stores in-frame clones only, minus some. The V and J calls and clone size come from that table; D and trimming were worked out from the DNA. The data contain around 20,000 clones, around 87% of them singletons. Sequenced sample: peripheral blood. This chain links TRBV7-7 with TRBJ2-2; 9 nucleotides align to TRBD1. This clonotype was sampled from a human donor in a cohort sampled during active COVID-19. The chain's CDR3 is CASSSGQGRAGELFF. The CDR3 bases are TGTGCTAGCAGCTCCGGACAGGGGCGGGCCGGGGAGCTGTTTTTT.